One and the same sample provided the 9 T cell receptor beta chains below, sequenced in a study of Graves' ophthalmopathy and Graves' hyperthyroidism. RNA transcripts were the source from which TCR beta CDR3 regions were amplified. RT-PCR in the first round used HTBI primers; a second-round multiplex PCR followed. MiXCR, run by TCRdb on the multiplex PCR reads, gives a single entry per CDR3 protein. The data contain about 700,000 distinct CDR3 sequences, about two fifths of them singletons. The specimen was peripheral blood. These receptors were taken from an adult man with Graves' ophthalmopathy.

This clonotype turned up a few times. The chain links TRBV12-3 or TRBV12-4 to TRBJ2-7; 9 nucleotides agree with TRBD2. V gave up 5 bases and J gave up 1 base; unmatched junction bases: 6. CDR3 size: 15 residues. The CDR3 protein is CASSTGTSFSYEQYF. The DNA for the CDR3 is TGTGCCAGCAGTACCGGGACTAGCTTTTCCTACGAGCAGTACTTC.

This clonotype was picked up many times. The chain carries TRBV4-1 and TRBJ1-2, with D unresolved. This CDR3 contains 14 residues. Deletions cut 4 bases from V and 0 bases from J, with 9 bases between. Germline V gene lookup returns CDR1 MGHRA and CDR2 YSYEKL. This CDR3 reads CASSLTPANYGYTF. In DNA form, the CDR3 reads TGCGCCAGCAGCCTGACCCCAGCTAACTATGGCTACACCTTC.

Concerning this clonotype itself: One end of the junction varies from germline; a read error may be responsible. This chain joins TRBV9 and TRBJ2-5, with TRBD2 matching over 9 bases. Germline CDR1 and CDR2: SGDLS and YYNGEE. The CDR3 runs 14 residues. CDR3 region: CASSVAGAQETQYF. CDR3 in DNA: TGTGCCAGCAGTGTAGCGGGGGCCCAAGAGACCCAGTACTTC.

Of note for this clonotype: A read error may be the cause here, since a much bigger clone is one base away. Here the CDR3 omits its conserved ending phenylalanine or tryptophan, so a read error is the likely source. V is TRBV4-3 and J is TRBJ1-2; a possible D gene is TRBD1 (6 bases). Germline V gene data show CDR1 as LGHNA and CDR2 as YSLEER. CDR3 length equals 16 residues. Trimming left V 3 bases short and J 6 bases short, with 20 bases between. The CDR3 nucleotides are TGCGCCAGCAGCCAGAGTGGGGGCGAAGTGTTCCATGGCTACACCCTC. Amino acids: CASSQSGGEVFHGYTL.

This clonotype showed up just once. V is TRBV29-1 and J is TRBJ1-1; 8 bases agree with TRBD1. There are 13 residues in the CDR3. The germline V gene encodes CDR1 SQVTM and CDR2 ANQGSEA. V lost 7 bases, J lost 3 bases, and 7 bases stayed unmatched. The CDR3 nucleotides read TGCAGCGCCGGACAGGGCCCGGACACTGAAGCTTTCTTT. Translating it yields CSAGQGPDTEAFF.

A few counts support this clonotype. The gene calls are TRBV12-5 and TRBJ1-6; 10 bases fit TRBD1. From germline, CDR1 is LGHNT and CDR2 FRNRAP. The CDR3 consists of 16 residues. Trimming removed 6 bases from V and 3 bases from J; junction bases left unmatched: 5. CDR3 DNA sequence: TGTGCTAGTGGCCCCCGGACAGGGGGCTATAATTCACCCCTCCACTTT. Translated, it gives CASGPRTGGYNSPLHF.

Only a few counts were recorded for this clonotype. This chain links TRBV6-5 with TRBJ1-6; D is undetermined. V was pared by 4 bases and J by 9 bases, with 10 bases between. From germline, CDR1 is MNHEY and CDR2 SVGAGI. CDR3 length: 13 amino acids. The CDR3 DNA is TGTGCCAGCAGTTTTCGGTGGGGTTCACCCCTCCACTTT. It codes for CASSFRWGSPLHF.

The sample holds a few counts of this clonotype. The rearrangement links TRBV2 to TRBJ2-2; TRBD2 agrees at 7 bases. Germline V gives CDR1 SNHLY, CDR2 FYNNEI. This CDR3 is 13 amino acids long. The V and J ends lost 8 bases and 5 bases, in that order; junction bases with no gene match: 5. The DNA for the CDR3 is TGTGCCAGCGGGTGGCGGGAGACCGGGGAGCTGTTTTTT. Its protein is CASGWRETGELFF.

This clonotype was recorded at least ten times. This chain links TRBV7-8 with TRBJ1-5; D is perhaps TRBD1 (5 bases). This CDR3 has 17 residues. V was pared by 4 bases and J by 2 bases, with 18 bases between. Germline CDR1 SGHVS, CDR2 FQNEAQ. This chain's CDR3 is CASSSIWGRGGNQPQHF. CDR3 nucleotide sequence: TGTGCCAGCAGCTCAATTTGGGGGAGGGGTGGCAATCAGCCCCAGCATTTT.